The 21 T cell receptor beta chains below all came from one sample that was sequenced in a study of shared clonotypes between healthy human individuals. The table came from immunoSEQ multiplex PCR; TCRdb's copy has only in-frame clones and leaves some out. The table lists millions of clones, about 92% of them singletons. Material: naive CD4+ T cells from PBMCs. Subset defined: CD45RA+ positively selected. The receptors originated from a man aged 18 to 30 in good health. Some clones in this sample may be carry-over from other donors' samples.

The chain employs TRBV4-1 and TRBJ2-1; TRBD2 aligns across 10 bases. In germline, CDR1 is MGHRA, CDR2 YSYEKL. The CDR3 spans 19 residues. V shed 4 bases, J shed 0 bases, and the junction held 12 bases outside the gene matches. In DNA form, the CDR3 reads TGCGCCAGCAGCCGCAATCTAGCGGGAGTAGTGGGCTCCTACAATGAGCAGTTCTTC. It encodes CASSRNLAGVVGSYNEQFF.

The chain links TRBV18 to TRBJ1-2, with 8 bases fitting TRBD1. The CDR3 has 15 residues. Germline lookup yields CDR1 KGHSH and CDR2 LQKENI. The V segment lost 4 bases and the J segment 2 bases; nucleotides outside the gene matches: 6. The CDR3 is CASSQGQGPNYGYTF. CDR3 bases: TGTGCCAGCTCACAAGGACAGGGACCCAACTATGGCTACACCTTC.

About this clone itself: An end of the junction differs from the germline gene, which may be a read error. The V gene is TRBV28, the J gene TRBJ2-3; weak D call: TRBD1 (6 bases). CDR1 MDHEN and CDR2 SYDVKM come from the germline V gene. CDR3 length: 11 amino acids. Here the CDR3 reads CASSPQTGQFF. The CDR3 bases are TGTGCCAGCAGTCCACAAACCGGACAGTTTTTT.

The chain combines TRBV25-1 with TRBJ2-5, with 7 nucleotides matching TRBD2. The CDR3 is 18 residues long. Germline V gene sequence: CDR1 MGHDK, CDR2 SYGVNS. The V gene end was trimmed by 4 bases and the J gene end by 0 bases; junction bases not matched to a gene: 14. This chain's CDR3 is CASSAAFRASGHQETQYF. CDR3 sequence (DNA): TGTGCCAGCAGTGCCGCGTTTCGGGCTAGCGGACACCAAGAGACCCAGTACTTC.

This clone was counted a single time. V and J are TRBV6-5 and TRBJ1-3; 9 positions agree with TRBD1. CDR1 and CDR2 from the germline V gene are MNHEY and SVGAGI. This CDR3 contains 15 residues. The V segment lost 7 bases and the J segment 2 bases; nucleotides outside the gene matches: 6. CDR3 amino acids: CASKIQGAAGNTIYF. CDR3 DNA sequence: TGTGCCAGCAAGATACAGGGGGCGGCTGGAAACACCATATATTTT.

This rearrangement joins TRBV14 to TRBJ1-1; 9 bases fit TRBD1. Losses at the gene ends were 4 bases for V and 5 bases for J; bases not matched to a gene: 5. Looked up from germline, CDR1 is SGHDN and CDR2 is FVKESK. The CDR3 is made up of 14 amino acids. The CDR3 is CASSPDRGRTEAFF. The DNA of the CDR3 is TGTGCCAGCAGCCCGGACAGGGGCCGTACTGAAGCTTTCTTT.

V usage is TRBV28 and J usage is TRBJ1-4; tentative D call: TRBD1 (6 bases). The V gene's germline CDR1 is MDHEN and CDR2 SYDVKM. V was shortened by 2 bases and J by 7 bases, with 11 bases between the two germline ends. The CDR3 extends over 14 amino acids. The CDR3 reads CASSLGGQSEKLFF. In DNA, the CDR3 is TGTGCCAGCAGTTTAGGGGGGCAGTCTGAAAAACTGTTTTTT.

The J gene is TRBJ1-2, the V gene TRBV15, with 7 bases that match TRBD1. The V segment lost 5 bases and the J segment 6 bases; nucleotides outside the gene matches: 6. The CDR3 runs to 13 residues. CDR1 is LNHNV, CDR2 YYDKDF, per germline (reference sequence). The CDR3, as DNA: TGTGCCACCAGCGAGGGGGCCTCGCATGGCTACACCTTC. This codes for CATSEGASHGYTF.

In the case of this clone: The identical CDR3 is also encoded by other nucleotide sequences in the sample. This chain connects TRBV6-1 to TRBJ1-1; D uncertain. The V end lost 1 base, the J end lost 2 bases, and 8 bases lay between the germline ends. This CDR3 is 14 amino acids long. CDR1 MNHNS and CDR2 SASEGT come from the germline V gene. CDR3 loop: CASSEVGLNTEAFF. In DNA, the CDR3 is TGTGCCAGCAGTGAAGTAGGGCTAAACACTGAAGCTTTCTTT.

V is TRBV7-8 and J is TRBJ2-1; D unclear. Deletions cut 5 bases from V and 11 bases from J, with 13 bases between. CDR3 length: 12 amino acids. Germline V gene sequence: CDR1 SGHVS, CDR2 FQNEAQ. The DNA for the CDR3 is TGTGCCAGCAGCCCAGAAGGCATCAAGCAGTTCTTC. It codes for CASSPEGIKQFF. Combining the CDR3 with reference TRBV7-8 and TRBJ2-1 gives the whole variable domain GAGVSQSPRYKVAKRGQDVALRCDPISGHVSLFWYQQALGQGPEFLTYFQNEAQLDKSGLPSDRFFAERPEGSVSTLKIQRTQQEDSAVYLCASSPEGIKQFFGPGTRLTVL.

J is TRBJ2-5 and V is TRBV15; 8 nucleotides agree with TRBD2. J was trimmed by 2 bases and V by 1 base; bases with no gene match: 3. The CDR3 totals 15 residues. In germline, CDR1 is LNHNV, CDR2 YYDKDF (reference sequence). The CDR3 nucleotides are TGTGCCACCAGCAGAGGCACTAGCGGACAAGAGACCCAGTACTTC. This encodes CATSRGTSGQETQYF.

This clone was recorded only once. V and J are TRBV7-9 and TRBJ2-1, with TRBD2 identical over 7 bases. Germline CDR1 is SEHNR and CDR2 is FQNEAQ (reference sequence). With V trimmed by 5 bases and J by 3 bases, 10 bases remained unmatched. The CDR3 runs 16 residues. CDR3 region: CASSPRPSGRYNEQFF. Here the CDR3 DNA reads TGTGCCAGCAGCCCAAGGCCTAGCGGACGCTACAATGAGCAGTTCTTC.

The genes are TRBV6-1 and TRBJ1-1; no definite D call. Germline values: CDR1 MNHNS, CDR2 SASEGT. V shed 2 bases and J shed 8 bases, with 12 bases lying between them. The CDR3 runs to 13 residues. The CDR3: CASSELTVTEAFF. The CDR3 DNA sequence: TGTGCCAGCAGTGAACTTACAGTGACCGAAGCTTTCTTT.

To note about this clone: The sample has other DNA sequences that encode this CDR3 too. The rearrangement links TRBV28 to TRBJ2-1; D gene uncertain. V lost 5 bases, J lost 4 bases, and 6 bases lay in between. The V gene's germline CDR1 is MDHEN and CDR2 SYDVKM. The CDR3 has 12 amino acids. The CDR3: CASSLGYNEQFF. CDR3 in DNA: TGTGCCAGCAGTCTGGGGTACAATGAGCAGTTCTTC.

The chain is built from TRBV6-5 and TRBJ2-7; 12 nucleotides match TRBD2. This CDR3 comprises 15 residues. The germline V gene has CDR1 MNHEY and CDR2 SVGAGI. After removal of 6 bases from V and 4 bases from J, the junction contained 7 bases not matched to a gene. The CDR3 nucleotides read TGTGCCAGCAGGTTCGAGACTAGCGGGAGTTACGAGCAGTACTTC. It translates to CASRFETSGSYEQYF.

This chain uses TRBV28 with TRBJ2-7; 8 nucleotides match TRBD1. Germline V gives CDR1 MDHEN, CDR2 SYDVKM. J lost 1 base, V lost 5 bases, and 7 bases had no gene match. The CDR3 has 15 amino acids. The CDR3 here is CASSPGQGRSYEQYF. The CDR3 DNA is TGTGCCAGCAGTCCCGGACAGGGAAGGTCCTACGAGCAGTACTTC. Complete variable domain (other parts from reference TRBV28 and TRBJ2-7): DVKVTQSSRYLVKRTGEKVFLECVQDMDHENMFWYRQDPGLGLRLIYFSYDVKMKEKGDIPEGYSVSREKKERFSLILESASTNQTSMYLCASSPGQGRSYEQYFGPGTRLTVT.

This chain uses TRBV5-1 with TRBJ1-5, with 9 positions matching TRBD1. This CDR3 is built from 17 residues. V lost 2 bases to trimming and J lost 7 bases; unmatched junction nucleotides: 13. Germline V gene data show CDR1 as SGHRS and CDR2 as YFSETQ. CDR3: CASSFFPDSTGGQPQHF. In DNA, the CDR3 is TGCGCCAGCAGCTTTTTCCCTGATTCGACAGGGGGACAGCCCCAGCATTTT.

In its sample, this clone was seen once. This chain joins TRBV28 and TRBJ1-4; TRBD1 is a possible D gene (5 bases). Germline CDR1 and CDR2: MDHEN and SYDVKM. There are 15 residues in the CDR3. V dropped 6 bases and J dropped 7 bases, with 18 bases sitting between them. The CDR3: CASSLGSGTVEKLFF. CDR3 DNA: TGTGCCAGCAGCTTGGGATCCGGGACGGTTGAAAAACTGTTTTTT.

To note about this clone: The identical CDR3 is also encoded by other nucleotide sequences in the sample. The chain has TRBV18 and TRBJ2-7, with 12 bases that match TRBD2. V lost 3 bases, J lost 3 bases, and 3 bases stayed unmatched. The CDR3 length is 15 residues. CDR1 is KGHSH and CDR2 is LQKENI in the germline V gene. As DNA, the CDR3 is TGTGCCAGCTCACCTCCTAGCGGGAGGGACTACGAGCAGTACTTC. Protein product: CASSPPSGRDYEQYF.

The chain uses TRBV25-1 and TRBJ1-4; 7 nucleotides align to TRBD1. The CDR3 loop spans 17 amino acids. V was clipped by 3 bases and J by 7 bases; unmatched bases: 14. Per germline, CDR1 MGHDK and CDR2 SYGVNS. The CDR3 here is CASSDPSTGRNSEKLFF. DNA for the CDR3: TGTGCCAGCAGTGACCCCTCGACAGGGAGGAATAGTGAAAAACTGTTTTTT.

J is TRBJ1-2 and V is TRBV7-2; possible D gene TRBD1, 5 bases. CDR3 size: 11 residues. From germline, CDR1 is SGHTA and CDR2 FQGNSA. Trimming took 1 base from V and 10 from J, leaving 7 bases between them. The CDR3 bases are TGTGCCAGCAGCTTAGGAGGGGACTACACCTTC. This gives the protein CASSLGGDYTF.